This TCR beta chain is from a study of tumor-infiltrating lymphocytes in primary liver carcinoma. Germline V CDR1 and CDR2: WSHSY, SAAADI. The CDR3 runs 15 residues. Losses at the gene ends were 1 base for V and 5 bases for J; bases not matched to a gene: 5. The researchers produced TCR beta cDNA from roughly 550 ng total RNA with a constant-region primer. ARM-PCR was slightly modified, and three nested multiplex PCR rounds with it gave rise to the TCR beta libraries. The two initial PCR rounds, about 9 cycles each, used TRBV1-TRBV30 forward and C-beta reverse primers. TCRdb reprocessed the multiplex PCR reads with MiXCR, giving one entry per CDR3 protein. The data show about 320,000 distinct CDR3 sequences, less than 75% seen once. A remark on this clonotype: What it binds is unknown. The conserved phenylalanine or tryptophan normally closing the CDR3 is absent here, so this likely arose from a read error.

Study-wide points: The study found a significantly higher top-250-clone fraction in tumors than in blood (p = 0.039).

Unsorted whole blood supplied the blood RNA, and germline DNA was isolated too. The source of this sequence is a middle-aged man with primary liver carcinoma and hepatitis B virus infection. The source material was peripheral blood. This chain connects TRBV10-2 to TRBJ2-7; 10 positions agree with TRBD1. CDR3 sequence (DNA): TGCGCCAGCAGTGAGTTACGGGGACAGGGGCACGAGCAGTACTTA. As protein: CASSELRGQGHEQYL.